One TCR beta chain is described in this entry. Its antigen remains unidentified. The CDR3 length is 16 residues. Per the germline V gene, CDR1 is SGHTA and CDR2 is FQGNSA. The V and J ends lost 1 base and 5 bases, in that order; junction bases with no gene match: 5. The PCR used 60 Vbeta and 13 Jbeta primers. Produced via immunoSEQ multiplex PCR; TCRdb's table is partial and in-frame only. The data hold about 110,000 clones, with more than 70% observed a single time. These data come from a study of cytomegalovirus exposure and HLA in healthy donors. Findings and caveats of the study: A later analysis showed HLA-associated TCR beta chains outstripping equally common others in clonal expansion.

This TCR was recovered from a man younger than 40 in good health and CMV-seronegative. The chain employs TRBV7-2 and TRBJ2-1, with 10 bases lining up with TRBD2. The sequenced sample was PBMCs. As DNA, the CDR3 is TGTGCCAGCAGCTTAGTTCAGGGACTAGCGAACAATGAGCAGTTCTTC. The encoded protein is CASSLVQGLANNEQFF.